This T cell receptor (beta chain) was found in a study of blood T cell repertoires in COVID-19. Enrolled through a virtual design, the participants were between 18 and 89 years of age and came from 24 US areas. Among Cohort 3 donors, those recovered had two negative PCRs, clearance, or symptom resolution. Per the original methods: For nucleated cells, counts were estimated from reference gene primer amplification. Sequencing was performed with immunoSEQ multiplex PCR; in TCRdb, only in-frame clones are kept and a portion is missing. V, J and clone size are those of that table, while D and trimming were read from the DNA. The sample holds more than 200,000 clones, 84% seen once. CDR1 is MDHEN and CDR2 is SYDVKM in the germline V gene. The CDR3 consists of 13 residues. Deletions cut 7 bases from V and 12 bases from J, with 21 bases between.

The source material was PBMCs or T cells enriched from blood (not recorded which). The V and J genes are TRBV28 and TRBJ1-1; D may be TRBD1 (6 bases). The sequence derives from a man aged 60 to 75 who had recovered from COVID-19. Written as DNA, the CDR3 is TGTGCCAGCACAGCGGGGGATGGGTGGGACACTTTCTTT. Amino acids: CASTAGDGWDTFF.